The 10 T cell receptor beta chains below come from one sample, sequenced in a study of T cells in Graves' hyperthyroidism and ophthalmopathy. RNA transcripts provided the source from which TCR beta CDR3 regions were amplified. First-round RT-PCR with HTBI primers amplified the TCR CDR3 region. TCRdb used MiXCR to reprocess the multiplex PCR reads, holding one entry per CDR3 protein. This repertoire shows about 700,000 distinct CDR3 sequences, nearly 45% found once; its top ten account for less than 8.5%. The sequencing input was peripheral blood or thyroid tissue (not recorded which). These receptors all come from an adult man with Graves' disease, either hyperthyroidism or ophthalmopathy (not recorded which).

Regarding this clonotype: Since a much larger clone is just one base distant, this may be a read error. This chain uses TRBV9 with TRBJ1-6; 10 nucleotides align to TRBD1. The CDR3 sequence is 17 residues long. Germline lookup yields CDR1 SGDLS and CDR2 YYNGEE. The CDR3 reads CAISANTGTGDNSPLHF. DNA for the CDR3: TGTGCCATCAGCGCCAATACCGGGACAGGGGATAATTCACCCCTCCACTTT.

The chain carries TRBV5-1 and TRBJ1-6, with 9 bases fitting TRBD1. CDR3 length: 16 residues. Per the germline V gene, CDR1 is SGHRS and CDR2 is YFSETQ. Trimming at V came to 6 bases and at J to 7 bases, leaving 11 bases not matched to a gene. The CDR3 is CASTRQGVGGNSPLHF. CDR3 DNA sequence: TGCGCCAGCACGCGACAGGGGGTCGGGGGGAATTCACCCCTCCACTTT.

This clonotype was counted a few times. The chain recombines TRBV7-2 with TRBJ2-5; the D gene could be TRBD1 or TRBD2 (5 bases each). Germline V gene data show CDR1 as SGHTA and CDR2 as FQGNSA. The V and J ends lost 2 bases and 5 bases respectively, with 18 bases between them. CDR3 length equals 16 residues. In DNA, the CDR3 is TGTGCCAGCAGCTTACCCGGGGCCGGAGGTTTGGAGACCCAGTACTTC. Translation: CASSLPGAGGLETQYF.

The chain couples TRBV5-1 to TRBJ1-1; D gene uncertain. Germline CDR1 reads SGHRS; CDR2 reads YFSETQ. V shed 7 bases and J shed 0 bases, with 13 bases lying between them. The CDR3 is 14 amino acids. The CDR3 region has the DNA TGCGCCAGCGCCCGAGATCCAGTGAACACTGAAGCTTTCTTT. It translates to CASARDPVNTEAFF.

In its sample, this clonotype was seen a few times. The CDR3 sequence: CASSWGEETQYF. DNA for the CDR3: TGTGCCAGCAGCTGGGGTGAAGAGACCCAGTACTTC. The V and J genes are TRBV7-8 and TRBJ2-5; D unresolved. The CDR3 consists of 12 residues. In germline, CDR1 is SGHVS, CDR2 FQNEAQ. Trimming took off 4 bases at V and 3 bases at J, with 6 bases between the two ends.

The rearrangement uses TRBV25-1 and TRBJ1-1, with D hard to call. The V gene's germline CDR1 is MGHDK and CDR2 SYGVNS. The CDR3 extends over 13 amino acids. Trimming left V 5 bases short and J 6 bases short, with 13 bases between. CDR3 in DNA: TGTGCCAGCAGTTACTGGGCTGGGGCTGAAGCTTTCTTT. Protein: CASSYWAGAEAFF.

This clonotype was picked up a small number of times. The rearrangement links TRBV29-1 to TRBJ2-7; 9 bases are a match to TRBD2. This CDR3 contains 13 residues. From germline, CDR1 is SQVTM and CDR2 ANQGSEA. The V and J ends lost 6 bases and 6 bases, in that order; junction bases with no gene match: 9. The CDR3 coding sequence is TGCAGCGTAGGGACTAGCATGGGAGGCGAGCAGTACTTC. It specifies CSVGTSMGGEQYF.

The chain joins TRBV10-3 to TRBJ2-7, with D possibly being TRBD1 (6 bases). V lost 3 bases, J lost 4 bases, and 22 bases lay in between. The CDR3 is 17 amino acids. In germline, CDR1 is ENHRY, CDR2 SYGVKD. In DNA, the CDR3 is TGTGCCATCAGTGAATCGAATCGGCTTTTAGGGGGATACGAGCAGTACTTC. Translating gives CAISESNRLLGGYEQYF.

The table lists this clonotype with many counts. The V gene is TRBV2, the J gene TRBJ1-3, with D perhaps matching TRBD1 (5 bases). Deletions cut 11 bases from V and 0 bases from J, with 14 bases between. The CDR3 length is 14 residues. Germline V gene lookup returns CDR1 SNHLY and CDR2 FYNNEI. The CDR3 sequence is CAGRGGRSGNTIYF. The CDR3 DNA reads TGTGCCGGTCGGGGCGGCCGCTCTGGAAACACCATATATTTT.

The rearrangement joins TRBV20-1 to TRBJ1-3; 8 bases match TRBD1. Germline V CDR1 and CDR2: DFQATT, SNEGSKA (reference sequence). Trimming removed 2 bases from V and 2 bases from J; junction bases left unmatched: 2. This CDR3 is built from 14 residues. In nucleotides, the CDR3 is TGCAGTGCTAGAACAGGGGGAGCTGGAAACACCATATATTTT. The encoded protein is CSARTGGAGNTIYF.